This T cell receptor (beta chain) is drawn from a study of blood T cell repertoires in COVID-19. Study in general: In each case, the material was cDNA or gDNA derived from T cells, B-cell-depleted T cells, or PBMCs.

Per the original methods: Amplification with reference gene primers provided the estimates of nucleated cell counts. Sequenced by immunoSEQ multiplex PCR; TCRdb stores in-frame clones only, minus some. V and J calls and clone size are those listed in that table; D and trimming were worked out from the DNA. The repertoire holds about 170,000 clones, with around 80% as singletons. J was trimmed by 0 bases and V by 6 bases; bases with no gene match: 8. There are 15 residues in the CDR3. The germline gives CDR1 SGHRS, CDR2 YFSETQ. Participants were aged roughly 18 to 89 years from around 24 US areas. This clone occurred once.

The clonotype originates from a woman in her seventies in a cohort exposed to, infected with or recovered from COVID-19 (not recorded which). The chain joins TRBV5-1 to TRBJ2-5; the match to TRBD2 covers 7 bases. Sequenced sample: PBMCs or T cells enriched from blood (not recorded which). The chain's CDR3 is CASTTSAHDQETQYF. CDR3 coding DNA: TGCGCCAGCACCACTAGCGCGCACGACCAAGAGACCCAGTACTTC.